The clone carrying this T cell receptor beta chain was seen a handful of times. Its specificity is not known. Expressed TCRB transcripts were sequenced after all isolated RNA was converted to cDNA. This table comes from immunoSEQ multiplex PCR, and its TCRdb copy is limited to in-frame clones, with some not included. The top ten clones hold less than 0.06% of a sample with around 450,000 clones, approximately 10% of them seen once. Between the trimmed V and J ends, which lost 6 bases and 0 bases, there was a span of 13 bases. CDR3 length: 15 residues. Germline loops: CDR1 KGHSH, CDR2 LQKENI. The sample belongs to a study of beta chain features in type 1 diabetes. Overall study findings and caveats: Naive, central memory and regulatory TCRB repertoires appeared more similar among patients than healthy donors.

The sequence derives from a woman younger than 30 in good health. What was sequenced was naive CD4+ T cells from blood. The rearrangement joins TRBV18 to TRBJ2-3; D tentatively fits TRBD1 or TRBD2 (5 bases each). The CDR3 coding sequence is TGTGCCAGCTCGATCCGTCGGGGCAGCACAGATACGCAGTATTTT. Protein: CASSIRRGSTDTQYF.